A single sample is the source of the 9 T cell receptor beta chains below, sequenced in a study of beta chain features in type 1 diabetes. Study outcomes and limitations: There was a moderate but significant shortening of TCRB CDR3s in all four CD4+ subsets of Type 1 diabetes patients.

The investigators reverse transcribed all of the isolated RNA, so they sequenced expressed TCRB transcripts. Produced via immunoSEQ multiplex PCR; TCRdb's table is partial and in-frame only. The sample lists about 270,000 clones; 14% were seen once. No antigen is known for these receptors. Sequenced: naive CD4+ T cells from blood. Source of these receptors: a young man with type 1 diabetes.

The J gene is TRBJ2-5, the V gene TRBV18, with 8 bases that match TRBD1. Germline V CDR1 and CDR2: KGHSH, LQKENI. Trimming at V came to 1 base and at J to 2 bases, leaving 3 bases not matched to a gene. The CDR3 contains 15 residues. CDR3: CASSPRGTGQETQYF. For the CDR3, the DNA is TGTGCCAGCTCACCACGCGGGACAGGTCAAGAGACCCAGTACTTC.

The CDR3 nucleotides read TGTGCCAGCAGCCCCACCGGGACTAGCTACGACGAGCAGTACTTC. It specifies CASSPTGTSYDEQYF. This rearrangement joins TRBV5-4 to TRBJ2-7; 9 nucleotides agree with TRBD2. The V gene end was trimmed by 4 bases and the J gene end by 5 bases; junction bases not matched to a gene: 10. CDR1 is SGHNT, CDR2 YYREEE, per germline (reference sequence). The CDR3 loop spans 15 amino acids.

This clone occurred a few times. V usage is TRBV5-1 and J usage is TRBJ2-2, with D possibly matching TRBD2 (5 bases). This CDR3 is 16 amino acids long. Trimming stripped 1 base from V and 5 bases from J, with 15 bases between. Germline V gene data show CDR1 as SGHRS and CDR2 as YFSETQ. CDR3 DNA: TGCGCCAGCAGCTTGATCCCAACCGGGGATACCGGGGAGCTGTTTTTT. As protein: CASSLIPTGDTGELFF.

This clone was seen only a few times. The chain employs TRBV7-3 and TRBJ2-7; TRBD1 agrees at 11 bases. Germline CDR1 is SGHTA and CDR2 is FQGTGA. V was pared by 5 bases and J by 6 bases, with 6 bases of the junction left unmatched. The CDR3 length is 14 residues. This CDR3 is CASSPGQGEGEQYF. The CDR3 nucleotides are TGTGCCAGCAGCCCGGGACAGGGGGAAGGCGAGCAGTACTTC.

This rearrangement joins TRBV6-1 to TRBJ2-3; TRBD2 might be the D (5 bases). The CDR3 runs to 13 residues. V lost 1 base to trimming and J lost 9 bases, with 11 bases between them. Germline lookup yields CDR1 MNHNS and CDR2 SASEGT. This chain's CDR3 is CASSEVGEGTQYF. CDR3 bases: TGTGCCAGCAGTGAAGTAGGCGAGGGCACGCAGTATTTT.

The V gene is TRBV6-5, the J gene TRBJ2-3; 9 positions agree with TRBD2. V shed 6 bases, J shed 9 bases, and the junction held 10 bases outside the gene matches. This CDR3 has 14 residues. Germline V CDR1 and CDR2: MNHEY, SVGAGI. The CDR3 DNA follows: TGTGCCAGCAGGGGTCTAGCGGGACGAGGAACGCAGTATTTT. It encodes CASRGLAGRGTQYF.

The chain combines TRBV7-9 with TRBJ2-1, with a tentative D call TRBD1 (6 bases). The germline CDR1 and CDR2 sequences are SEHNR and FQNEAQ (reference sequence). This CDR3 region has 12 residues. V lost 6 bases to trimming and J lost 14 bases, with 17 bases between them. The CDR3 nucleotides read TGTGCCAGCAGGTCACCGCCGGGACATGAGTTCTTC. Residues: CASRSPPGHEFF. Using reference TRBV7-9 and TRBJ2-1 for the parts outside the CDR3, the full variable domain is DTGVSQNPRHKITKRGQNVTFRCDPISEHNRLYWYRQTLGQGPEFLTYFQNEAQLEKSRLLSDRFSAERPKGSFSTLEIQRTEQGDSAMYLCASRSPPGHEFFGPGTRLTVL.

This clone came up a few times. This chain uses TRBV4-1 with TRBJ1-2, with 7 bases lining up with TRBD1. In germline, CDR1 is MGHRA, CDR2 YSYEKL. V lost 0 bases to trimming and J lost 3 bases; unmatched junction nucleotides: 7. This CDR3 comprises 16 residues. The DNA of the CDR3 is TGCGCCAGCAGCCAAGATCTTGGGACAGAGGACTATGGCTACACCTTC. This translates into CASSQDLGTEDYGYTF.

This clone has only a few counts. V is TRBV7-2 and J is TRBJ2-5; 7 bases map to TRBD1. This CDR3 has 13 amino acids. Trimming removed 6 bases from V and 5 bases from J; junction bases left unmatched: 6. Germline V gene data show CDR1 as SGHTA and CDR2 as FQGNSA. This CDR3 reads CASRDRVGETQYF. The CDR3 DNA sequence: TGTGCCAGCAGAGACAGGGTTGGCGAGACCCAGTACTTC.